The 6 T cell receptor beta chains below were found in one sample sequenced in a study of neurological immune-mediated disorders. TCRdb itself ran the 5' RACE reads through MiXCR, one entry per CDR3 protein. The repertoire has more than 40,000 distinct CDR3 sequences, around 1.9% of them found once; the top ten carry 2% to 2.5%. The sequenced material came from PBMCs. These receptors were collected from a woman aged 35 to 49 with multiple sclerosis.

This clonotype was recorded many times. J is TRBJ2-7 and V is TRBV5-1; 7 positions agree with TRBD2. The trim removed 5 bases at V and 3 bases at J, leaving 5 bases unmatched. Germline CDR1 is SGHRS and CDR2 is YFSETQ. There are 13 residues in the CDR3. As DNA, the CDR3 is TGCGCCAGCAGTCAGCCGGGGGGCTACGAGCAGTACTTC. Its protein product is CASSQPGGYEQYF.

This clonotype was seen repeatedly, ten times or more. The chain couples TRBV5-5 to TRBJ1-5; 7 nucleotides match TRBD1. CDR3 length equals 13 residues. Per germline, CDR1 SGHKS and CDR2 YYEKEE (reference sequence). J lost 7 bases, V lost 7 bases, and 8 bases had no gene match. The CDR3 coding sequence is TGTGCCAGCGCCCGACAGGGCGGCCAGCCCCAGCATTTT. This sequence encodes CASARQGGQPQHF.

This clonotype has ten or more counts. The V and J genes are TRBV20-1 and TRBJ1-2; D is possibly TRBD1 (5 bases). Trimming stripped 3 bases from V and 4 bases from J, with 12 bases between. CDR1 is DFQATT, CDR2 SNEGSKA, per germline (reference sequence). This CDR3 is 13 amino acids long. The CDR3 region is CSASRGLFYGYTF. CDR3 nucleotides: TGCAGTGCTAGTAGGGGACTCTTCTATGGCTACACCTTC.

This clonotype appeared many times. This sequence joins TRBV15 and TRBJ2-7; 7 positions match TRBD1. With 0 bases clipped from V and 0 bases from J, the junction kept 2 bases outside the gene matches. The CDR3 spans 15 residues. Germline CDR1 and CDR2: LNHNV and YYDKDF (reference sequence). DNA of the CDR3: TGTGCCACCAGCAGAGATCGGGACAGCTCCTACGAGCAGTACTTC. Its translation: CATSRDRDSSYEQYF. Full variable domain (rest looked up from reference TRBV15 and TRBJ2-7): DAMVIQNPRYQVTQFGKPVTLSCSQTLNHNVMYWYQQKSSQAPKLLFHYYDKDFNNEADTPDNFQSRRPNTSFCFLDIRSPGLGDTAMYLCATSRDRDSSYEQYFGPGTRLTVT.

This clonotype was recorded at least ten times. This chain links TRBV7-3 with TRBJ2-1; D perhaps matches TRBD2 (6 bases). The V gene lost 6 bases and the J gene lost 10 bases, with 19 bases spanning the gap. Germline loops: CDR1 SGHTA, CDR2 FQGTGA. The CDR3 has 14 amino acids. The CDR3 bases are TGTGCCAGCAGTCCTCGGGACTCCCACCTGGAGCAGTTCTTC. Translated, it gives CASSPRDSHLEQFF.

This clonotype has ten or more counts. The rearrangement links TRBV6-1 to TRBJ1-5, with D perhaps TRBD1 (5 bases). From germline, CDR1 is MNHNS and CDR2 SASEGT. Trimming removed 6 bases from V and 4 bases from J, with 19 bases in between. This CDR3 region has 16 residues. Here the CDR3 DNA reads TGTGCCAGCAGCCTTCTCCGGGACTCCCTTAATCAGCCCCAGCATTTT. Translated, it gives CASSLLRDSLNQPQHF.